The rows below give T cell receptor beta chains drawn from one sample of a study of T cells after yellow fever vaccination. TCRdb reprocessed the 5' RACE reads via MiXCR and lists one record per CDR3 protein. The profile covers 350,000 to 450,000 distinct CDR3 sequences, with approximately 18% appearing a single time and about 18% taken by the ten largest. Material: PBMCs, obtained before the yellow fever booster vaccination. Every receptor here comes from a man in his late teens or twenties who received the YFV17D yellow fever vaccine. Both conserved end residues are part of each CDR3. The D gene is left open where the match is weak. Where a row states a size, it is once, few, many or the class of an expanded clone; other rows omit it.

d_gene	v_gene	j_gene	abundance	CDR3aa	CDR3nt
TRBD2	TRBV7-2	TRBJ2-3	NA	CASRSLAGGTDTQYF	TGTGCCAGCAGATCCCTGGCGGGGGGCACAGATACGCAGTATTTT
NA	TRBV7-9	TRBJ2-1	few	CASSSGTIEQFF	TGTGCCAGCAGTTCCGGGACCATAGAGCAGTTCTTC
NA	TRBV6-1	TRBJ1-5	NA	CASSSTGINQPQHF	TGTGCCAGCAGCTCCACAGGGATTAATCAGCCCCAGCATTTT
NA	TRBV5-1	TRBJ2-1	few	CASSFDGYNEQFF	TGCGCCAGCAGTTTCGACGGTTACAATGAGCAGTTCTTC
NA	TRBV7-8	TRBJ2-2	NA	CASSSRERNTGELFF	TGTGCCAGCAGCTCCCGGGAAAGGAACACCGGGGAGCTGTTTTTT
NA	TRBV5-1	TRBJ1-1	NA	CASSLDYRNTEAFF	TGCGCCAGCAGCTTGGACTATCGTAACACTGAAGCTTTCTTT
NA	TRBV12-3/TRBV12-4	TRBJ2-3	few	CASSLMTGSSTDTQYF	TGTGCCAGCAGTTTAATGACGGGAAGCAGCACAGATACGCAGTATTTT
TRBD1	TRBV6-2/TRBV6-3	TRBJ2-5	NA	CASSYTGAETQYF	TGTGCCAGCAGTTATACAGGGGCCGAGACCCAGTACTTC
TRBD1	TRBV7-2	TRBJ2-1	many	CASSFLWTGGAGEQFF	TGTGCCAGCAGCTTCCTGTGGACAGGGGGGGCCGGTGAGCAGTTCTTC
NA	TRBV5-1	TRBJ1-1	NA	CASSRWPGGSGTEAFF	TGCGCCAGCAGCCGTTGGCCAGGAGGGTCGGGCACTGAAGCTTTCTTT
NA	TRBV5-1	TRBJ1-1	NA	CASSPTGSEGTEAFF	TGCGCCAGCAGCCCTACGGGATCTGAGGGGACTGAAGCTTTCTTT
TRBD1	TRBV5-6	TRBJ2-3	NA	CASALNRGRVDTQYF	TGTGCCAGCGCACTGAACAGGGGGCGCGTCGATACGCAGTATTTT
NA	TRBV7-3	TRBJ2-1	many	CASSLQGSNEQFF	TGTGCCAGCAGCTTACAGGGTTCAAATGAGCAGTTCTTC
TRBD1	TRBV4-3	TRBJ2-5	NA	CASSQELPGQGRETQYF	TGCGCCAGCAGCCAAGAGTTACCGGGACAGGGTCGAGAGACCCAGTACTTC
NA	TRBV20-1	TRBJ2-1	few	CSALGGGGYFEQFF	TGCAGTGCGCTGGGGGGCGGCGGCTACTTTGAGCAGTTCTTC
NA	TRBV5-1	TRBJ2-3	NA	CASSPQSDTQYF	TGCGCCAGCAGCCCCCAGTCAGATACGCAGTATTTT
TRBD1	TRBV6-5	TRBJ2-7	few	CASSYSTGTGGTYEQYF	TGTGCCAGCAGTTACTCAACCGGGACAGGGGGTACCTACGAGCAGTACTTC
NA	TRBV14	TRBJ2-3	NA	CASSQVRFSEDTQYF	TGTGCCAGCAGCCAAGTCAGGTTTAGTGAGGATACGCAGTATTTT
TRBD1	TRBV15	TRBJ2-3	NA	CATVPGTDITDTQYF	TGTGCCACCGTCCCCGGGACAGACATCACAGATACGCAGTATTTT
NA	TRBV29-1	TRBJ2-5	few	CSVEEAEEEDETQYF	TGCAGCGTTGAAGAGGCAGAGGAGGAGGATGAGACCCAGTACTTC
NA	TRBV6-2/TRBV6-3	TRBJ2-5	many	CASSYSGETQYF	TGTGCCAGCAGTTACTCAGGGGAGACCCAGTACTTC
TRBD1	TRBV15	TRBJ2-2	few	CATSRKGQHRNTGELFF	TGTGCCACCAGCAGAAAGGGACAGCACAGGAACACCGGGGAGCTGTTTTTT
NA	TRBV20-1	TRBJ2-3	few	CSAETPSRGDTQYF	TGCAGTGCGGAAACCCCCTCTAGGGGAGATACGCAGTATTTT
NA	TRBV5-5	TRBJ1-2	few	CASSPSGTEDYGYTF	TGTGCCAGCAGCCCCAGCGGGACTGAGGACTATGGCTACACCTTC
TRBD2	TRBV6-5	TRBJ2-1	NA	CASRRGLAGAITFF	TGTGCCAGCAGGCGAGGACTAGCGGGGGCCATCACGTTCTTC
NA	TRBV7-2	TRBJ1-2	NA	CASSLDIGTRYGYTF	TGTGCCAGCAGCTTAGATATAGGGACGCGCTATGGCTACACCTTC
NA	TRBV5-1	TRBJ1-1	few	CASSWGGYQAFF	TGCGCCAGCAGCTGGGGGGGATATCAAGCTTTCTTT
TRBD1	TRBV13	TRBJ1-2	NA	CASRPTGGSGYTF	TGTGCCAGCAGACCTACAGGGGGTAGTGGCTACACCTTC
TRBD2	TRBV7-2	TRBJ2-3	NA	CASSRVNSGGTDTQYF	TGTGCCAGCAGCCGGGTCAATAGCGGGGGTACAGATACGCAGTATTTT
NA	TRBV7-2	TRBJ2-2	few	CASSLAWGAAYTGELFF	TGTGCCAGCAGCTTAGCTTGGGGGGCAGCGTACACCGGGGAGCTGTTTTTT
NA	TRBV3-1	TRBJ1-2	NA	CASNPLWGGNYGYTF	TGTGCCAGCAACCCTCTTTGGGGGGGCAACTATGGCTACACCTTC
NA	TRBV20-1	TRBJ1-1	few	CSASEARGPEAFF	TGCAGTGCTAGCGAGGCGAGGGGACCTGAAGCTTTCTTT